Following are 14 T cell receptor beta chains from one sample sequenced in a study of T cell responses to AZD1222 COVID-19 vaccine. The protocol was immunoSEQ multiplex PCR, while the TCRdb copy is restricted to in-frame clones and leaves out a portion. Of about 170,000 clones in the sample, approximately 92% are singletons; the top ten hold roughly 1.5%. The source was peripheral blood, collected on day 0 of AZD1222 vaccination. Receptors originate from an adult in good health.

This clone appeared a single time. V is TRBV7-9 and J is TRBJ2-7; 8 positions match TRBD2. The J segment lost 9 bases and the V segment lost 4 bases, leaving 17 bases of the junction unmatched. CDR3 size: 16 residues. Germline values: CDR1 SEHNR, CDR2 FQNEAQ (reference sequence). The CDR3 is CASSSPLRERETGQYF. The CDR3, as DNA: TGTGCCAGCAGCTCCCCCCTTCGGGAGCGGGAGACAGGGCAGTACTTC.

The rearrangement links TRBV30 to TRBJ2-7, with TRBD1 as a possible D gene (5 bases). Per germline, CDR1 GTSNPN and CDR2 SVGIG (reference sequence). V was clipped by 3 bases and J by 0 bases, with 12 bases between them. CDR3 length: 14 amino acids. For the CDR3, the DNA is TGTGCCTGGAGAACAGGAGCCAGCTCCTACGAGCAGTACTTC. Translated: CAWRTGASSYEQYF.

The V and J genes are TRBV19 and TRBJ2-7, with 7 bases fitting TRBD2. The CDR3 is made up of 14 amino acids. With 4 bases clipped from V and 9 bases from J, the junction kept 12 bases outside the gene matches. Germline V gene lookup returns CDR1 LNHDA and CDR2 SQIVND (reference sequence). For the CDR3, the DNA is TGTGCCAGTAGTAGTAGCGGGTGGAACGGTGCGCAGTACTTC. It is translated as CASSSSGWNGAQYF.

The rearrangement links TRBV24-1 to TRBJ2-2, with TRBD1 as a possible D gene (6 bases). This CDR3 is built from 15 residues. V shed 4 bases and J shed 4 bases, with 12 bases lying between them. Germline V lookup: CDR1 KGHDR, CDR2 SFDVKD. The CDR3 DNA reads TGTGCCACCAGTGACTCCGGACAGCCCACCGGGGAGCTGTTTTTT. This sequence encodes CATSDSGQPTGELFF.

The chain carries TRBV5-6 and TRBJ2-6, with no clear D. Germline assignment: CDR1 SGHDT and CDR2 YYEEEE. CDR3 size: 16 residues. Trimming took 3 bases from V and 0 from J, leaving 10 bases between them. In DNA form, the CDR3 reads TGTGCCAGCAGCTGGAGACCGAGCTCTGGGGCCAACGTCCTGACTTTC. This codes for CASSWRPSSGANVLTF.

V and J are TRBV9 and TRBJ2-1, with D possibly TRBD2 on 5 matching bases. In germline, CDR1 is SGDLS, CDR2 YYNGEE. The V gene lost 2 bases and the J gene lost 0 bases, with 9 bases spanning the gap. The CDR3 is 15 residues long. Here the CDR3 reads CASSVSVSSYNEQFF. CDR3 nucleotide sequence: TGTGCCAGCAGCGTTAGCGTTAGCTCCTACAATGAGCAGTTCTTC. The variable domain in full, completed from reference TRBV9 and TRBJ2-1, reads DSGVTQTPKHLITATGQRVTLRCSPRSGDLSVYWYQQSLDQGLQFLIQYYNGEERAKGNILERFSAQQFPDLHSELNLSSLELGDSALYFCASSVSVSSYNEQFFGPGTRLTVL.

This chain links TRBV18 with TRBJ1-1, with D possibly TRBD1 on 5 matching bases. This CDR3 is built from 13 residues. In germline, CDR1 is KGHSH, CDR2 LQKENI. V lost 4 bases, J lost 0 bases, and 6 bases lay in between. The CDR3 loop reads CASSQDMNTEAFF. CDR3 bases: TGTGCCAGCTCACAGGACATGAACACTGAAGCTTTCTTT. The full variable domain, rest sourced from reference TRBV18 and TRBJ1-1, is NAGVMQNPRHLVRRRGQEARLRCSPMKGHSHVYWYRQLPEEGLKFMVYLQKENIIDESGMPKERFSAEFPKEGPSILRIQQVVRGDSAAYFCASSQDMNTEAFFGQGTRLTVV.

This clone was found once. The chain uses TRBV7-8 and TRBJ1-3; tentatively, D is TRBD1 (6 bases). Deletions cut 2 bases from V and 7 bases from J, with 18 bases between. The germline V gene has CDR1 SGHVS and CDR2 FQNEAQ. There are 16 residues in the CDR3. The CDR3 spells CASSLMQGLVGNTIYF. The CDR3 region has the DNA TGTGCCAGCAGCTTAATGCAGGGGCTAGTCGGGAACACCATATATTTT.

The chain employs TRBV7-9 and TRBJ2-3; weak D call: TRBD2 (6 bases). This CDR3 spans 16 amino acids. Trimming stripped 2 bases from V and 1 base from J, with 13 bases between. Germline V gene sequence: CDR1 SEHNR, CDR2 FQNEAQ (reference sequence). CDR3 nucleotide sequence: TGTGCCAGCAGCTTACCCCGGGACTTCCGCACAGATACGCAGTATTTT. Amino acid sequence: CASSLPRDFRTDTQYF.

V usage is TRBV2 and J usage is TRBJ1-3; TRBD1 might be the D (5 bases). This CDR3 is 15 amino acids long. Germline CDR1 is SNHLY and CDR2 is FYNNEI. V dropped 7 bases and J dropped 0 bases, with 13 bases sitting between them. The CDR3 protein is CASIKRGSSGNTIYF. The CDR3, as DNA: TGTGCCAGCATAAAAAGGGGAAGCTCTGGAAACACCATATATTTT.

A single count supports this clone. This rearrangement joins TRBV9 to TRBJ2-1; 10 nucleotides line up with TRBD1. Germline lookup yields CDR1 SGDLS and CDR2 YYNGEE. There are 15 residues in the CDR3. The J segment lost 7 bases and the V segment lost 4 bases, leaving 8 bases of the junction unmatched. The CDR3, as DNA: TGTGCCAGCAGCCCACCGGGACAGGGGTGGAATGAGCAGTTCTTC. This translates into CASSPPGQGWNEQFF.

V is TRBV7-2 and J is TRBJ2-5; TRBD2 matches 8 bases. The CDR3 extends over 16 amino acids. Germline trimming cut 1 base from V and 2 bases from J; bases unmatched to any gene: 6. CDR1 SGHTA and CDR2 FQGNSA come from the germline V gene. This chain's CDR3 is CASSLGKGGGQETQYF. The CDR3 DNA sequence: TGTGCCAGCAGCTTAGGGAAAGGCGGGGGGCAAGAGACCCAGTACTTC. The complete variable domain, with remaining parts taken from reference TRBV7-2 and TRBJ2-5, reads GAGVSQSPSNKVTEKGKDVELRCDPISGHTALYWYRQSLGQGLEFLIYFQGNSAPDKSGLPSDRFSAERTGGSVSTLTIQRTQQEDSAVYLCASSLGKGGGQETQYFGPGTRLLVL.

The chain couples TRBV12-5 to TRBJ2-1; no clear D gene. Trimming shortened V by 4 bases and J by 5 bases, and 3 bases separated the two germline ends. Germline lookup yields CDR1 LGHNT and CDR2 FRNRAP. The CDR3 runs to 11 residues. The chain's CDR3 is CASGWNNEQFF. CDR3 nucleotide sequence: TGTGCTAGTGGTTGGAACAATGAGCAGTTCTTC.

The CDR3, as DNA: TGCGCCAGCAGCTTGGGGGAGCCGATTAGAGGCTACACCTTC. It is translated as CASSLGEPIRGYTF. The rearrangement uses TRBV5-1 and TRBJ1-2; D is uncertain. This CDR3 comprises 14 residues. In germline, CDR1 is SGHRS, CDR2 YFSETQ. V was shortened by 0 bases and J by 8 bases, with 14 bases between the two germline ends. Based on the CDR3 plus reference TRBV5-1 and TRBJ1-2, the full variable domain is KAGVTQTPRYLIKTRGQQVTLSCSPISGHRSVSWYQQTPGQGLQFLFEYFSETQRNKGNFPGRFSGRQFSNSRSEMNVSTLELGDSALYLCASSLGEPIRGYTFGSGTRLTVV.